This note documents a single T cell receptor (beta chain) sequence. The antigen is undetermined. These data belong to a study of vaccination and CD4 T cells after COVID-19. Study information: Mild disease affected nine convalescent patients and severe disease one, all SARS-CoV-2 positive by nasal swab PCR. Overlapping SARS-CoV-2, HCoV-NL63, HCoV-OC43 and HCoV-229E spike peptides were used to stimulate cells.

Regarding treatment: approximately nine-day PBMC culture with coronavirus spike peptide pools or control peptides (ViraFEST assay). The authors cultured some 1.9 million PBMCs per well with 9.5 to 10 IU/ml IL-2 and 8.5 to 10 ug/ml peptide pools. J was trimmed by 5 bases and V by 5 bases; bases with no gene match: 12. The CDR3 spans 17 residues. The germline CDR1 and CDR2 sequences are SGHNT and YENEEA. Sequenced with the Oncomine TCR Beta short-read assay was DNA taken from cultured CD4+ T cells. TCRdb re-called the PCR reads through MiXCR, storing one row per CDR3 protein. The sample includes 10,000 to 15,000 distinct CDR3 sequences, roughly 57% seen only once; the top ten take about 30%.

The rearrangement joins TRBV11-3 to TRBJ1-6; 7 bases line up with TRBD1. This sequence originates from a human donor who had recovered from COVID-19. The sample taken for sequencing was CD4+ T cells from blood, cultured in vitro. CDR3 amino acids: CASSLPLQGRNNSPLHF. The CDR3 DNA sequence: TGTGCCAGCAGCCTTCCTCTACAGGGGCGTAATAATTCACCCCTCCACTTT. Variable domain in full (rest from reference TRBV11-3 and TRBJ1-6): EAGVVQSPRYKIIEKKQPVAFWCNPISGHNTLYWYLQNLGQGPELLIRYENEEAVDDSQLPKDRFSAERLKGVDSTLKIQPAELGDSAVYLCASSLPLQGRNNSPLHFGNGTRLTVT.